Below are 28 T cell receptor beta chains sequenced from a single sample in a study of T cells in women clearing cervical HPV infection. Libraries were prepared by immunoSEQ multiplex PCR; TCRdb keeps only in-frame clonotypes and omits some of them. Recorded for this sample: approximately 49,000 clones. Sample: blood buffy coat. These receptors were taken from a woman between 18 and 70 years old with a cervical HPV16 infection that either progressed to CIN3+ or cleared (not recorded which).

For this clone: An end of the junction does not agree with germline; a read error may underlie this. The read halts 3 residues ahead of the CDR3 end, with the missing end drawn from the germline J gene. V is TRBV5-1 and J is TRBJ1-4; D is ambiguous. Germline loops: CDR1 SGHRS, CDR2 YFSETQ. The CDR3 consists of 13 residues. The sequenced part of the CDR3 DNA is TGCGCCAGCAGGTTGGTCCCAACCGGGGAA. As protein: CASRLVPTGE. The full CDR3 reads CASRLVPTGELFF.

As regards this clone: The DNA ends 3 residues before the CDR3 does, and the rest of the CDR3 is filled in from the germline J gene. This sequence joins TRBV30 and TRBJ2-3; the D gene is possibly TRBD2 (5 bases). In germline, CDR1 is GTSNPN, CDR2 SVGIG (reference sequence). Trimming took off 5 bases at V and 1 base at J, with 13 bases between the two ends. This CDR3 has 14 amino acids. This CDR3 reads CAWSYAGGTDTQYF. CDR3 bases read: TGTGCCTGGTCGTACGCGGGCGGCACAGATACG.

Points on this clone: The read finishes 3 residues shy of the CDR3 end, and the germline J gene is used to complete it. The chain employs TRBV9 and TRBJ1-2; 7 bases align to TRBD1. With 2 bases clipped from V and 5 bases from J, the junction kept 3 bases outside the gene matches. The CDR3 is made up of 13 amino acids. Germline V gene sequence: CDR1 SGDLS, CDR2 YYNGEE. Partial CDR3 DNA: TGTGCCAGCAGCGTCCGACAGGGATATGGC. Encoded protein: CASSVRQGYG. The entire CDR3 protein is CASSVRQGYGYTF.

This CDR3 reads CAISVSSGANVLTF. The covered CDR3 bases are TGTGCCATCAGTGTTAGCTCTGGGGCCAACGTC. The V gene is TRBV10-3, the J gene TRBJ2-6, with D unresolved. The read terminates 3 residues before the CDR3 end, so the remaining end is supplied by the germline J gene. V lost 4 bases to trimming and J lost 0 bases, with 4 bases between them. The CDR3 sequence is 14 residues long. CDR1 and CDR2 (germline): ENHRY, SYGVKD.

With respect to this clone: The missing CDR3 end, 3 residues past where the read stops, is filled in from the germline J gene. This chain uses TRBV4-1 with TRBJ2-3, with 7 bases lining up with TRBD2. The germline V gene encodes CDR1 MGHRA and CDR2 YSYEKL. The CDR3 contains 14 residues. V shed 3 bases, J shed 4 bases, and the junction held 4 bases outside the gene matches. The part of the CDR3 DNA that was read is TGCGCCAGCAGCCAGGGACTATTCGCAGATACG. Translated: CASSQGLFADT. The full-length CDR3 reads as CASSQGLFADTQYF.

On this clone: The read gets to within 3 residues of the CDR3 end, and the germline J gene fills in the rest. The rearrangement uses TRBV5-1 and TRBJ2-3, with D possibly matching TRBD1 (6 bases). V lost 3 bases and J 2 bases, leaving 10 bases between the germline ends. CDR1 SGHRS and CDR2 YFSETQ come from the germline V gene. CDR3 length: 14 amino acids. The CDR3 bases that were read are TGCGCCAGCAGCTCGGACAGATTCACAGATACG. This gives the protein CASSSDRFTDT. The full CDR3 sequence reads CASSSDRFTDTQYF. Supplemented by reference TRBV5-1 and TRBJ2-3, the full variable domain reads KAGVTQTPRYLIKTRGQQVTLSCSPISGHRSVSWYQQTPGQGLQFLFEYFSETQRNKGNFPGRFSGRQFSNSRSEMNVSTLELGDSALYLCASSSDRFTDTQYFGPGTRLTVL.

Turning to this clone: The read finishes 3 residues shy of the CDR3 end, and the germline J gene is used to complete it. This chain connects TRBV10-2 to TRBJ2-5; no firm D call. CDR1 WSHSY and CDR2 SAAADI come from the germline V gene. This CDR3 region has 14 residues. Trimming cost V 3 bases and J 4 bases, with 12 bases left between them. CDR3 DNA, as far as it was read: TGCGCCAGCAGTGAAGGCAACCCGTTAGAGACC. It codes for CASSEGNPLET. The entire CDR3 sequence reads CASSEGNPLETQYF.

Turning to this clone: The read finishes 3 residues shy of the CDR3 end, and the germline J gene is used to complete it. V is TRBV20-1 and J is TRBJ2-3; 12 nucleotides match TRBD2. This CDR3 spans 18 amino acids. J was trimmed by 0 bases and V by 1 base; bases with no gene match: 8. Germline lookup yields CDR1 DFQATT and CDR2 SNEGSKA (reference sequence). The CDR3 spells CSARAPSGGVLSTDTQYF. CDR3 DNA, as far as it was read: TGCAGTGCTAGAGCCCCTAGCGGGGGGGTGCTAAGCACAGATACG.

As for this clone: The DNA ends 3 residues before the CDR3 does, and the rest of the CDR3 is filled in from the germline J gene. The chain carries TRBV5-1 and TRBJ2-1; 10 bases line up with TRBD2. Germline loops: CDR1 SGHRS, CDR2 YFSETQ. V dropped 5 bases and J dropped 4; count of bases not matched to a gene: 3. The CDR3 length is 14 residues. The sequenced part of the CDR3 DNA is TGCGCCAGCAGGCAGCGGGAGGGATACAATGAG. This translates into CASRQREGYNE. The whole CDR3 is CASRQREGYNEQFF.

Of note for this clone: The sequence runs out 3 residues before the end of the CDR3; the remainder is reconstructed from the germline J gene. This rearrangement joins TRBV20-1 to TRBJ1-5; D is possibly TRBD1 (5 bases). Germline V gene sequence: CDR1 DFQATT, CDR2 SNEGSKA (reference sequence). The V end was cut by 0 bases, the J end by 0 bases, with 18 bases between. This CDR3 has 18 amino acids. CDR3 DNA, as far as it was read: TGCAGTGCTAGAGATCGACCCCCGACAGTGTATAGCAATCAGCCC. Residues: CSARDRPPTVYSNQP. The CDR3, in full, reads CSARDRPPTVYSNQPQHF.

A word on this clone: The read terminates 3 residues before the CDR3 end, so the remaining end is supplied by the germline J gene. The J gene is TRBJ2-7, the V gene TRBV4-1; D perhaps matches TRBD1 (7 bases). Germline CDR1 reads MGHRA; CDR2 reads YSYEKL. V lost 1 base and J 3 bases, leaving 13 bases between the germline ends. The length of the CDR3 is 15 residues. The CDR3: CASSQAPRGVYEQYF. The sequenced part of the CDR3 DNA is TGCGCCAGCAGCCAAGCCCCCAGGGGGGTCTACGAG.

About this clone itself: Read data end 3 residues before the CDR3 end; the end is taken from the germline J gene. The chain couples TRBV29-1 to TRBJ1-2; the D gene is possibly TRBD1 (5 bases). The CDR3 consists of 11 residues. V was clipped by 4 bases and J by 6 bases, with 9 bases between them. Per germline, CDR1 SQVTM and CDR2 ANQGSEA. CDR3 DNA (partial): TGCAGCGTTGCTGGGGGGGATGGC. Amino acids: CSVAGGDG. The full CDR3 sequence reads CSVAGGDGYTF.

CDR3 sequence: CSVRLGDTQYF. The sequenced part of the CDR3 DNA is TGCAGCGTTAGATTAGGGGATACG. The rearrangement joins TRBV29-1 to TRBJ2-3; D not certain. The CDR3 end falls 3 residues outside the read, so it is completed with the germline J gene. The CDR3 contains 11 residues. Germline CDR1 SQVTM, CDR2 ANQGSEA. Trimming took off 5 bases at V and 6 bases at J, with 9 bases between the two ends.

Of note for this clone: An end of the junction differs from the germline gene, which may be a read error. The read gets to within 3 residues of the CDR3 end, and the germline J gene fills in the rest. This sequence joins TRBV4-2 and TRBJ2-5, with TRBD2 identical over 14 bases. The CDR3 spans 18 residues. The germline V gene encodes CDR1 LGHNA and CDR2 YNFKEQ. CDR3 DNA, as far as it was read: TGCGCCAGCAGCCGGAGACTAGCGGGGGGGGAACCCCAAGAGACC. Residues: CASSRRLAGGEPQET. The whole CDR3 region reads CASSRRLAGGEPQETQYF.

On this clone: The missing CDR3 end, 3 residues past where the read stops, is filled in from the germline J gene. The chain recombines TRBV24-1 with TRBJ2-3; the match to TRBD2 covers 11 bases. Germline V lookup: CDR1 KGHDR, CDR2 SFDVKD. J was trimmed by 6 bases and V by 3 bases; bases with no gene match: 13. The CDR3 runs to 18 residues. The sequenced part of the CDR3 DNA is TGTGCCACCAGTGATACCCTAGCGGGAGGTGGAAGAACGGATACG. It codes for CATSDTLAGGGRTDT. In full, the CDR3 reads CATSDTLAGGGRTDTQYF.

With respect to this clone: The read ends 3 residues before the CDR3 terminus; that terminus is restored from the germline J gene. This sequence joins TRBV20-1 and TRBJ2-3; 8 positions agree with TRBD1. This CDR3 has 13 residues. The germline V gene has CDR1 DFQATT and CDR2 SNEGSKA (reference sequence). J gave up 6 bases and V 1 base, and 3 bases lay outside the gene matches. CDR3 sequence: CSARATGVDTQYF. The CDR3 DNA, read in part, is TGCAGTGCTAGAGCGACAGGGGTGGATACG.

For this clone: The DNA ends 3 residues before the CDR3 does, and the rest of the CDR3 is filled in from the germline J gene. V and J are TRBV5-1 and TRBJ1-1; D call uncertain. The CDR3 is made up of 11 amino acids. Per germline, CDR1 SGHRS and CDR2 YFSETQ. Incomplete CDR3 DNA: TGCGCCAGCAGCTTTGGCAGGGAA. As protein: CASSFGRE. The CDR3 reads in full as CASSFGREAFF.

Of note for this clone: Sequencing ends 3 residues short of the CDR3 end; the germline J gene provides the rest. The J gene is TRBJ2-1, the V gene TRBV2, with D possibly being TRBD2 (5 bases). The germline V and J ends were trimmed by 7 bases and 3 bases, with 10 bases remaining between them. This CDR3 comprises 13 residues. CDR1 is SNHLY and CDR2 is FYNNEI in the germline V gene. The CDR3 loop is CASKSGNYNEQFF. CDR3 DNA (partial): TGTGCCAGCAAAAGCGGAAACTACAATGAG.

In regard to this clone: The read terminates 3 residues before the CDR3 end, so the remaining end is supplied by the germline J gene. This chain links TRBV5-1 with TRBJ1-2; no firm D call. CDR1 is SGHRS, CDR2 YFSETQ, per germline. V gave up 4 bases and J gave up 0 bases, with 13 bases separating them. This CDR3 comprises 15 residues. CDR3 region: CASSQSGDTNYGYTF. CDR3 DNA, as far as it was read: TGCGCCAGCAGCCAATCAGGCGATACTAACTATGGC.

As for this clone: The CDR3 end falls 3 residues outside the read, so it is completed with the germline J gene. V is TRBV20-1 and J is TRBJ2-1, with 9 bases matching TRBD2. With 1 base clipped from V and 4 bases from J, the junction kept 5 bases outside the gene matches. There are 15 residues in the CDR3. Per the germline V gene, CDR1 is DFQATT and CDR2 is SNEGSKA (reference sequence). CDR3 DNA (partial): TGCAGTGCTAGAGTGGCTAGCGGGGTATACAATGAG. This sequence encodes CSARVASGVYNE. The whole CDR3 is CSARVASGVYNEQFF.

As to this clone: The read halts 3 residues ahead of the CDR3 end, with the missing end drawn from the germline J gene. This chain joins TRBV19 and TRBJ1-1; 10 bases align to TRBD1. Trimming took 4 bases from V and 0 from J; bases not matched to a gene: 14. This CDR3 spans 19 amino acids. Germline assignment: CDR1 LNHDA and CDR2 SQIVND (reference sequence). CDR3 DNA, as far as it was read: TGTGCCAGTAGTACTTCAACCTCCCGACAGGGGGCGATGAACACTGAA. Translating it yields CASSTSTSRQGAMNTE. The CDR3 in full is CASSTSTSRQGAMNTEAFF.

For this clone: Sequencing ends 3 residues short of the CDR3 end; the germline J gene provides the rest. The V and J genes are TRBV7-6 and TRBJ2-2; TRBD2 matches at 9 bases. V was clipped by 1 base and J by 6 bases; unmatched bases: 6. This CDR3 is built from 16 residues. Germline V CDR1 and CDR2: SGHVS, FNYEAQ. The CDR3 DNA, read in part, is TGTGCCAGCAGCTTAGGGCTTAGCGGGAGCCCCGGGGAG. As protein: CASSLGLSGSPGE. The full CDR3 protein is CASSLGLSGSPGELFF.

In the case of this clone: The read gets to within 3 residues of the CDR3 end, and the germline J gene fills in the rest. This chain uses TRBV20-1 with TRBJ1-5, with 9 bases matching TRBD1. In germline, CDR1 is DFQATT, CDR2 SNEGSKA (reference sequence). The V and J ends lost 6 bases and 6 bases, in that order; junction bases with no gene match: 12. The CDR3 covers 15 residues. The part of the CDR3 DNA that was read is TGCAGTGCAATGGACAGGGGAAAACAAGGTCAGCCC. This sequence encodes CSAMDRGKQGQP. The whole CDR3 protein is CSAMDRGKQGQPQHF.

On this clone itself: The CDR3 goes on 3 residues after the read ends, and that part is filled in from the germline J gene. This chain joins TRBV14 and TRBJ1-1; D unresolved. CDR1 is SGHDN, CDR2 FVKESK, per germline. This CDR3 is 12 amino acids long. The CDR3 here is CASSPHLGEAFF. The sequenced part of the CDR3 DNA is TGTGCCAGCAGCCCTCATTTAGGGGAA.

In regard to this clone: The read is 3 residues too short to cover the CDR3 end, so that end is filled in from the germline J gene. This chain uses TRBV20-1 with TRBJ2-7, with TRBD1 identical over 11 bases. Germline values: CDR1 DFQATT, CDR2 SNEGSKA (reference sequence). The CDR3 spans 15 residues. V lost 2 bases and J lost 3; bases outside the gene matches: 6. The CDR3 sequence: CSARRGTGGFYEQYF. CDR3 bases read: TGCAGTGCTAGACGGGGGACAGGGGGTTTCTACGAG.

A note on this clone: The read terminates 3 residues before the CDR3 end, so the remaining end is supplied by the germline J gene. The chain combines TRBV7-9 with TRBJ2-7; 8 nucleotides line up with TRBD2. The CDR3 totals 15 residues. Germline V gene lookup returns CDR1 SEHNR and CDR2 FQNEAQ (reference sequence). J lost 6 bases, V lost 3 bases, and 10 bases had no gene match. CDR3 amino acids: CASSFDTGLVFEQYF. CDR3 bases read: TGTGCCAGCAGCTTCGATACGGGACTAGTATTCGAG.

As to this clone: The read terminates 3 residues ahead of where the CDR3 ends, so the germline J gene completes it. J is TRBJ1-5 and V is TRBV7-6; 8 nucleotides line up with TRBD1. V dropped 4 bases and J dropped 6; count of bases not matched to a gene: 8. Germline V gene data show CDR1 as SGHVS and CDR2 as FNYEAQ. The CDR3 covers 15 residues. This CDR3 is CASSSWTGLGQPQHF. Incomplete CDR3 DNA: TGTGCCAGCAGCTCCTGGACAGGGCTGGGTCAGCCC.

A remark on this clone: The read stops 3 residues short of the end of the CDR3; the missing end is completed from the germline J gene. The rearrangement uses TRBV28 and TRBJ2-7; TRBD1 aligns across 7 bases. The V gene's germline CDR1 is MDHEN and CDR2 SYDVKM. Trimming removed 5 bases from V and 4 bases from J; junction bases left unmatched: 11. This CDR3 is 15 amino acids long. Partial CDR3 DNA: TGTGCCAGCAGTATCTCGCCGGGACAGATATACGAG. Translated, it gives CASSISPGQIYE. The full CDR3 protein is CASSISPGQIYEQYF.